The next 3 T cell receptor beta chains were all read from a single sample in a study of cytomegalovirus exposure and HLA in healthy donors. This PCR relied on a set of 60 Vbeta primers and 13 Jbeta primers. Profiling relied on immunoSEQ multiplex PCR, and the TCRdb table lists in-frame clones only, not all of them. The top ten hold over 3.5% of the sample, which has about 100,000 clones, about 80% seen once. Material: PBMCs. These receptors were taken from a man in his forties or fifties in good health and CMV-seronegative.

The chain links TRBV13 to TRBJ1-3; maybe TRBD1 (5 bases). The V end lost 8 bases, the J end lost 1 base, and 12 bases lay between the germline ends. The CDR3 covers 14 residues. CDR1 and CDR2 (germline): PRHDT, FYEKMQ (reference sequence). Here the CDR3 DNA reads TGTGCCAGCGTGGGCGGACATTCTGGAAACACCATATATTTT. The encoded protein is CASVGGHSGNTIYF.

This chain links TRBV10-2 with TRBJ2-2; D perhaps matches TRBD2 (7 bases). The CDR3 covers 15 residues. Germline values: CDR1 WSHSY, CDR2 SAAADI. V shed 1 base and J shed 4 bases, with 10 bases lying between them. CDR3 loop: CASSEWGGSTGELFF. In nucleotides, the CDR3 is TGCGCCAGCAGTGAGTGGGGGGGCAGCACCGGGGAGCTGTTTTTT.

This clone showed up just once. V usage is TRBV5-4 and J usage is TRBJ2-1, with a weak D call TRBD2 (7 bases). Trimming took 4 bases from V and 6 from J, leaving 17 bases between them. The CDR3 spans 15 residues. Germline V CDR1 and CDR2: SGHNT, YYREEE (reference sequence). CDR3: CASSPWGGQGNEQFF. The CDR3 region has the DNA TGTGCCAGCAGCCCCTGGGGGGGGCAAGGCAATGAGCAGTTCTTC.